This T cell receptor (beta chain) originates from a study of CD8 T cells in Susac syndrome. CD8+ and CD4+ T cells taken from blood had their TCR beta sequenced. The patients serving as multiple sclerosis controls were treatment-naive. They had stable or active relapsing-remitting disease and fulfilled revised McDonald criteria. Negative isolation was used for CD8+ and CD4+ T cells and FACS enrichment for TEMRA cells. Random hexamers served to reverse transcribe about 0.45 to 1 ug RNA. Across 54 Vbeta and 13 Jbeta, TCR beta CDR3 was amplified with immunoSEQ multiplex PCR. TCRdb reprocessed the immunoSEQ multiplex PCR reads via MiXCR and lists one record per CDR3 protein. This table has around 71,000 distinct CDR3 sequences, roughly 95% appearing once. The ends were cut back, 6 bases at V and 1 base at J, with 12 bases in the middle. CDR3 length: 14 residues. From germline, CDR1 is DFQATT and CDR2 SNEGSKA (reference sequence).

Sequencing was carried out using CD4+ T cells from PBMCs. The clonotype originates from a human donor with multiple sclerosis. The rearrangement joins TRBV20-1 to TRBJ1-4; D gene ambiguous. CDR3 region: CSAGVGVTNEKLFF. CDR3 coding DNA: TGCAGTGCGGGAGTGGGCGTAACTAATGAAAAACTGTTTTTT.